The rows below give T cell receptor beta chains drawn from one sample of a study of identical twins. TCRdb ran MiXCR on the 5' RACE reads and lists one entry per CDR3 protein. The sample lists fewer than 550,000 distinct CDR3 sequences, 13% to 15% seen once, with less than 0.5% in the top ten. Another study also made use of these data, one on yellow fever vaccine responses in identical twins.

Sequencing input: CD4+ T cells sorted from blood. These receptors were taken from a woman between 18 and 29 years old in good health. Each CDR3 is given with its conserved first and last residue. A D gene is named only where the DNA matches it firmly. Not all rows give a size; the values are once, few, many and, for expanded clones, a class.

v_gene,abundance,d_gene,j_gene,CDR3aa,CDR3nt
TRBV6-2/TRBV6-3,few,-,TRBJ2-3,CASSYGQPFLTDTQYF,TGTGCCAGCAGTTATGGACAACCCTTTCTCACAGATACGCAGTATTTT
TRBV4-1,-,-,TRBJ2-7,CASSQGAGSFPFYEQYF,TGCGCCAGCAGCCAAGGGGCCGGGAGTTTCCCCTTTTACGAGCAGTACTTC
TRBV20-1,many,-,TRBJ2-2,CSARPGQNTGELFF,TGCAGTGCTAGACCGGGACAGAACACCGGGGAGCTGTTTTTT
TRBV10-3,-,-,TRBJ1-2,CAIAGGANYGYTF,TGTGCCATAGCCGGGGGGGCAAACTATGGCTACACCTTC
TRBV11-2,-,-,TRBJ2-6,CASSPRGVWGYGANVLTF,TGTGCCAGCAGCCCGAGGGGCGTGTGGGGATATGGGGCCAACGTCCTGACTTTC
TRBV4-2,-,TRBD2,TRBJ2-1,CASSETTSGSYNEQFF,TGTGCCAGCAGCGAGACCACTAGCGGGAGTTACAATGAGCAGTTCTTC
TRBV12-3/TRBV12-4,-,TRBD1,TRBJ2-2,CASSLDRAFTGELFF,TGTGCCAGCAGTCTGGACAGGGCGTTCACCGGGGAGCTGTTTTTT
TRBV6-5,-,TRBD1,TRBJ2-2,CASSTRQGWNTGELFF,TGTGCCAGCAGTACCCGACAGGGGTGGAACACCGGGGAGCTGTTTTTT
TRBV28,-,TRBD2,TRBJ2-7,CASRLAGITYEQYF,TGTGCCAGCAGGCTAGCGGGGATAACCTACGAGCAGTACTTC
TRBV7-8,few,TRBD2,TRBJ2-2,CASSPSASGVPAGELFF,TGTGCCAGCAGCCCTTCCGCTAGCGGGGTTCCGGCCGGGGAGCTGTTTTTT
TRBV25-1,few,TRBD1,TRBJ2-1,CASSEQGQVAEQFF,TGTGCCAGCAGTGAGCAAGGACAGGTTGCTGAGCAGTTCTTC
TRBV6-1,few,TRBD2,TRBJ2-1,CASSQLAGGRFGSYNEQFF,TGTGCCAGCAGCCAACTAGCGGGAGGCCGCTTTGGGTCCTACAATGAGCAGTTCTTC
TRBV20-1,-,TRBD1,TRBJ1-5,CSARPGGAHSNQPQHF,TGCAGTGCTAGGCCAGGGGGCGCCCATAGCAATCAGCCCCAGCATTTT
TRBV5-1,-,TRBD2,TRBJ2-3,CASRSGTSGTDTQYF,TGCGCCAGCAGAAGCGGGACTAGCGGCACAGATACGCAGTATTTT
TRBV5-1,-,TRBD2,TRBJ2-1,CASSTLAGGHNEQFF,TGCGCCAGCAGCACACTAGCGGGAGGGCACAATGAGCAGTTCTTC
TRBV20-1,-,TRBD2,TRBJ2-3,CSATPGLADTQYF,TGCAGTGCTACGCCGGGACTAGCGGATACGCAGTATTTT
TRBV6-5,few,-,TRBJ2-6,CASSYYWGSSGANVLTF,TGTGCCAGCAGTTACTATTGGGGGTCATCTGGGGCCAACGTCCTGACTTTC
TRBV5-1,few,-,TRBJ2-2,CASSLLRGNTGELFF,TGCGCCAGCAGCTTGTTACGGGGCAACACCGGGGAGCTGTTTTTT
TRBV5-1,few,-,TRBJ1-1,CASSLGGADTEAFF,TGCGCCAGCAGCTTGGGCGGAGCGGACACTGAAGCTTTCTTT
TRBV6-2/TRBV6-3,-,TRBD2,TRBJ2-1,CASTLAGGNEQFF,TGTGCCAGCACTCTAGCCGGGGGGAATGAGCAGTTCTTC
TRBV7-2,-,-,TRBJ1-2,CASRHRDTRGYTF,TGTGCCAGCAGGCACCGGGACACACGGGGCTACACCTTC
TRBV12-3/TRBV12-4,few,TRBD2,TRBJ2-1,CASNPRGAGGAGEQFF,TGTGCCAGCAACCCTCGGGGGGCGGGAGGTGCCGGTGAGCAGTTCTTC
TRBV28,once,-,TRBJ2-3,CASSYLGLANDPDTQYF,TGTGCCAGCAGTTACCTGGGACTCGCGAACGACCCAGATACGCAGTATTTT
TRBV7-2,few,TRBD1,TRBJ1-6,CASSPGTGRYNSPLHF,TGTGCCAGCAGCCCTGGGACAGGACGTTACAATTCACCCCTCCACTTT
TRBV6-1,-,TRBD2,TRBJ2-1,CASSDSGGGWEQFF,TGTGCCAGCAGTGACAGCGGGGGGGGCTGGGAGCAGTTCTTC
TRBV5-1,few,-,TRBJ2-1,CASSLVDRTNEQFF,TGCGCCAGCAGCTTGGTCGATCGGACCAATGAGCAGTTCTTC
TRBV5-1,-,TRBD1,TRBJ2-1,CASSYGTGIYEQFF,TGCGCCAGCAGCTACGGGACAGGGATATATGAGCAGTTCTTC
TRBV9,few,-,TRBJ2-1,CASSVGTQNYNEQFF,TGTGCCAGCAGCGTAGGGACACAGAACTACAATGAGCAGTTCTTC
TRBV10-3,few,-,TRBJ2-1,CAITPSRSSYNEQFF,TGTGCCATCACCCCATCTAGGAGCTCCTACAATGAGCAGTTCTTC
TRBV11-2,-,-,TRBJ2-4,CASSLLNIQYF,TGTGCCAGCAGCTTATTGAACATTCAGTACTTC
TRBV20-1,-,TRBD2,TRBJ2-2,CSARALAGGNTGELFF,TGCAGTGCTAGAGCTTTAGCGGGAGGGAACACCGGGGAGCTGTTTTTT
TRBV24-1,-,TRBD2,TRBJ2-1,CATSDLGTSGNNEQFF,TGTGCCACCAGTGATTTAGGGACTAGCGGTAACAATGAGCAGTTCTTC
TRBV20-1,few,TRBD1,TRBJ2-2,CSAPRQGSAGELFF,TGCAGTGCCCCTCGACAGGGTTCAGCCGGGGAGCTGTTTTTT
TRBV6-1,-,TRBD1,TRBJ2-3,CASSTTRDRASTDTQYF,TGTGCCAGCAGTACGACCCGGGACAGGGCCAGCACAGATACGCAGTATTTT
TRBV11-2,-,TRBD1,TRBJ2-7,CASSFGQGNHEQYF,TGTGCCAGCAGCTTCGGACAGGGGAATCACGAGCAGTACTTC
TRBV20-1,-,TRBD2,TRBJ2-5,CSASGGTAARETQYF,TGCAGTGCTAGCGGGGGGACGGCGGCAAGGGAGACCCAGTACTTC
TRBV7-7,few,TRBD2,TRBJ2-7,CASSLATGGHEQYF,TGTGCCAGCAGCTTAGCAACGGGAGGTCACGAGCAGTACTTC
TRBV27,-,-,TRBJ2-1,CASTPSPGLANEQFF,TGTGCCAGCACCCCCTCACCGGGACTGGCCAATGAGCAGTTCTTC